The following is a T cell receptor (beta chain) sequence with its context. This record belongs to a study of blood T cell repertoires in COVID-19. As for the study in general: The analysed material was cDNA or gDNA that came from T cells, B-cell-depleted T cells, or PBMCs.

The germline V and J ends were trimmed by 3 bases and 5 bases, with 11 bases remaining between them. The CDR3 runs 14 residues. Germline lookup yields CDR1 LNHDA and CDR2 SQIVND (reference sequence). Generated by immunoSEQ multiplex PCR, the TCRdb table keeps only in-frame clones and is missing some. The sample yields about 180,000 clones, over 80% seen once. The specimen was peripheral blood. This chain uses TRBV19 with TRBJ1-5, with D tentatively TRBD1 (6 bases). The sequence came from a woman aged 70-85 years with acute or convalescent COVID-19. CDR3 bases: TGTGCCAGTAGTATGGGGGCTTGGGATCAGCCCCAGCATTTT. It is translated as CASSMGAWDQPQHF.